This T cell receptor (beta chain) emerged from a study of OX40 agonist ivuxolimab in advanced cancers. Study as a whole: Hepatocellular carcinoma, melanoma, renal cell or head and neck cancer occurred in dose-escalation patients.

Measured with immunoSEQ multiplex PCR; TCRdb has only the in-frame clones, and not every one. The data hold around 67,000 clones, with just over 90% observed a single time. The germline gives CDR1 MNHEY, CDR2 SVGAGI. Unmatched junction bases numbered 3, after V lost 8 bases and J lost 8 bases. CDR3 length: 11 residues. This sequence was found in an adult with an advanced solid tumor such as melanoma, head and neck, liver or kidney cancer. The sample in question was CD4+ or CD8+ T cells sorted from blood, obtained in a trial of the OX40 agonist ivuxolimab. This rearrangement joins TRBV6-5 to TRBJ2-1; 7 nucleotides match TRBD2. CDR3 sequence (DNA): TGTGCCAGCGGGAGGGCCTATGAGCAGTTCTTC. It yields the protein CASGRAYEQFF.